One and the same sample provided the 30 T cell receptor beta chains below, sequenced in a study of identical twins. TCRdb re-analysed the 5' RACE reads in MiXCR, keeping a single row per CDR3 protein. The data contain 550,000 to 800,000 distinct CDR3 sequences, under 8.5% of them singletons. The sample was also linked to a second study, of yellow fever vaccine responses in identical twins.

Sequencing used PBMCs. The receptor set was obtained from a woman aged 18-35 years in good health.

The J gene is TRBJ2-3, the V gene TRBV15; D call uncertain. The V gene's germline CDR1 is LNHNV and CDR2 YYDKDF (reference sequence). The CDR3 consists of 12 residues. V lost 5 bases and J 6 bases, leaving 9 bases between the germline ends. DNA for the CDR3: TGTGCCACCAGCCCCACGGCCGATACGCAGTATTTT. Translated: CATSPTADTQYF.

This clonotype showed up many times. This chain joins TRBV18 and TRBJ2-3, with 8 nucleotides matching TRBD1. The CDR3 covers 13 residues. CDR1 and CDR2 (germline): KGHSH, LQKENI. V lost 3 bases and J lost 8; bases outside the gene matches: 4. The CDR3 loop reads CASSPGQGGTQYF. For the CDR3, the DNA is TGTGCCAGCTCACCCGGACAGGGAGGTACGCAGTATTTT.

A few counts support this clonotype. The genes are TRBV27 and TRBJ2-3, with 7 bases that match TRBD1. Losses at the gene ends were 0 bases for V and 6 bases for J; bases not matched to a gene: 6. The germline V gene has CDR1 MNHEY and CDR2 SMNVEV (reference sequence). The CDR3 has 15 residues. The CDR3 is CASSLSLGGSDTQYF. The DNA for the CDR3 is TGTGCCAGCAGTTTATCGCTAGGGGGCTCGGATACGCAGTATTTT.

As concerns this clonotype: An end of the junction does not agree with germline; a read error may underlie this. The J gene is TRBJ1-1, the V gene TRBV29-1; TRBD1 aligns across 8 bases. Germline loops: CDR1 SQVTM, CDR2 ANQGSEA. The CDR3 totals 14 residues. The CDR3 DNA reads TGCAGCGTCGAAGGCAGGGGGCATAGCACTGAAGCTTTCTTT. Translation gives CSVEGRGHSTEAFF.

Only a few counts were recorded for this clonotype. The CDR3 region has the DNA TGCGCCAGCAGCCACCGCACCCCGGGGGCCTCGGGTGAAAAACTGTTTTTT. This codes for CASSHRTPGASGEKLFF. This chain joins TRBV4-1 and TRBJ1-4, with a tentative D call TRBD1 (6 bases). Germline values: CDR1 MGHRA, CDR2 YSYEKL. The CDR3 loop spans 17 amino acids. With 3 bases removed from V and 7 bases from J, the gap between germline ends came to 21 bases.

This clonotype has at least ten counts. V usage is TRBV24-1 and J usage is TRBJ2-7; either TRBD1 or TRBD2 may fit D (5 bases each). The CDR3 spans 14 residues. V dropped 4 bases and J dropped 2 bases, with 11 bases sitting between them. CDR1 is KGHDR and CDR2 is SFDVKD in the germline V gene. The CDR3, as DNA: TGTGCCACCAGTGAACCCGGGACCCCCTACGAGCAGTACTTC. Its translation is CATSEPGTPYEQYF.

The V call is TRBV18, the J call TRBJ1-5; D unclear. Per germline, CDR1 KGHSH and CDR2 LQKENI. This CDR3 region has 14 residues. Trimming removed 3 bases at V and 8 bases at J, with 14 bases between. CDR3 loop: CASSPDGNSEPQHF. The CDR3 DNA reads as TGTGCCAGCTCACCGGACGGGAATAGTGAGCCCCAGCATTTT.

Many counts were recorded for this clonotype. This chain uses TRBV12-3 or TRBV12-4 with TRBJ1-5, with D tentatively TRBD1 (6 bases). The ends were cut back, 6 bases at V and 11 bases at J, with 20 bases in the middle. There are 14 residues in the CDR3. DNA for the CDR3: TGTGCCAGCAGCCTGGACAGCCTCAAAGGGGCCCAGCATTTT. Its protein product is CASSLDSLKGAQHF.

This clonotype was observed a few times. The V gene is TRBV20-1, the J gene TRBJ2-1, with 12 bases that match TRBD2. After removal of 6 bases from V and 1 base from J, the junction contained 4 bases not matched to a gene. The CDR3 consists of 15 residues. In germline, CDR1 is DFQATT, CDR2 SNEGSKA (reference sequence). CDR3 residues: CSAWTSGASYNEQFF. CDR3 coding DNA: TGCAGTGCCTGGACTAGCGGGGCTTCCTACAATGAGCAGTTCTTC.

V usage is TRBV14 and J usage is TRBJ2-1, with D possibly called TRBD1 or TRBD2 (5 bases each). Between the trimmed V and J ends, which lost 0 bases and 2 bases, there was a span of 11 bases. The germline CDR1 and CDR2 sequences are SGHDN and FVKESK. The CDR3 consists of 16 residues. The CDR3 region is CASSQDLGTTYNEQFF. The CDR3 DNA reads TGTGCCAGCAGCCAAGATTTGGGGACGACCTACAATGAGCAGTTCTTC.

As DNA, the CDR3 is TGCAGTGCTAGATCGGACGCTTCTAGCACAGATACGCAGTATTTT. This encodes CSARSDASSTDTQYF. The chain couples TRBV20-1 to TRBJ2-3; D not resolved. This CDR3 contains 15 residues. The germline V gene encodes CDR1 DFQATT and CDR2 SNEGSKA (reference sequence). Trimming stripped 2 bases from V and 0 bases from J, with 12 bases between.

This clonotype was observed many times. The genes are TRBV20-1 and TRBJ1-6; D remains unclear. The CDR3 totals 12 residues. Per the germline V gene, CDR1 is DFQATT and CDR2 is SNEGSKA (reference sequence). The V end lost 5 bases, the J end lost 5 bases, and 7 bases lay between the germline ends. The CDR3 DNA is TGCAGTGCTGCTCCTAATAATTCACCCCTCCACTTT. Residues: CSAAPNNSPLHF.

V and J are TRBV29-1 and TRBJ2-4; TRBD2 aligns across 8 bases. The CDR3 spans 18 residues. V shed 7 bases, J shed 0 bases, and the junction held 17 bases outside the gene matches. The germline gives CDR1 SQVTM, CDR2 ANQGSEA. For the CDR3, the DNA is TGCAGCGCAGTAGGTAGCGGGGAGTTTTGGCTAGCCAAAAACATTCAGTACTTC. Protein: CSAVGSGEFWLAKNIQYF.

This clonotype was picked up a small number of times. This chain links TRBV20-1 with TRBJ2-3, with D possibly TRBD2 on 6 matching bases. CDR1 DFQATT and CDR2 SNEGSKA come from the germline V gene (reference sequence). CDR3 length equals 14 residues. Trimming took off 3 bases at V and 0 bases at J, with 10 bases between the two ends. The CDR3 DNA reads as TGCAGTGCTAGGGGGGGTCAGAGCACAGATACGCAGTATTTT. Translated: CSARGGQSTDTQYF.

The sample holds many counts of this clonotype. This rearrangement joins TRBV2 to TRBJ2-5, with D possibly being TRBD2 (5 bases). Germline CDR1 and CDR2: SNHLY and FYNNEI. Trimming took 5 bases from V and 5 from J, leaving 12 bases between them. The CDR3 totals 13 residues. CDR3 DNA sequence: TGTGCCAGCAGTCCACCCTCGGGGGAGACCCAGTACTTC. Protein sequence: CASSPPSGETQYF.

This rearrangement joins TRBV12-3 or TRBV12-4 to TRBJ1-2; perhaps TRBD1 as D (6 bases). The V end was cut by 4 bases, the J end by 9 bases, with 18 bases between. The CDR3 sequence is 14 residues long. The CDR3 nucleotides read TGTGCCAGCAGTTATACCGGGACAAGGGTTCGCTACACCTTC. This sequence encodes CASSYTGTRVRYTF.

Many counts were recorded for this clonotype. The chain has TRBV11-2 and TRBJ1-1, with TRBD1 matching 8 bases. Unmatched junction bases numbered 11, after V lost 3 bases and J lost 8 bases. From germline, CDR1 is SGHAT and CDR2 FQNNGV. The length of the CDR3 is 15 residues. CDR3 sequence reads: CASSFSWGTGIEAFF. The CDR3 DNA reads as TGTGCCAGCAGCTTCTCGTGGGGGACAGGCATCGAAGCTTTCTTT.

J is TRBJ2-7 and V is TRBV6-1; D call uncertain. This CDR3 spans 11 amino acids. Germline-derived CDR1 and CDR2 are MNHNS and SASEGT. V lost 4 bases and J 4 bases, leaving 5 bases between the germline ends. CDR3 bases: TGTGCCAGCAGTGGAAGGTACGAGCAGTACTTC. This codes for CASSGRYEQYF.

This clonotype was counted many times. This chain connects TRBV29-1 to TRBJ2-3; 11 nucleotides agree with TRBD2. Looked up from germline, CDR1 is SQVTM and CDR2 is ANQGSEA. Trimming at V came to 4 bases and at J to 3 bases, leaving 6 bases not matched to a gene. This CDR3 spans 15 amino acids. In nucleotides, the CDR3 is TGCAGCGTTGTCCAAACTAGCGGGAGAACAGATACGCAGTATTTT. Its protein product is CSVVQTSGRTDTQYF.

This clonotype was observed at least ten times. This rearrangement joins TRBV5-1 to TRBJ2-1, with a tentative D call TRBD2 (6 bases). The CDR3 totals 14 residues. Trimming removed 5 bases at V and 5 bases at J, with 14 bases between. Germline CDR1 SGHRS, CDR2 YFSETQ. CDR3 nucleotides: TGCGCCAGCAGTCCTGAGCGGGCTAACAATGAGCAGTTCTTC. Its translation is CASSPERANNEQFF.

The CDR3: CASSQGLVYYSYEQYF. For the CDR3, the DNA is TGTGCCAGCAGCCAAGGACTGGTTTATTACTCCTACGAGCAGTACTTC. The chain uses TRBV3-1 and TRBJ2-7, with D uncertain. V lost 1 base and J 0 bases, leaving 13 bases between the germline ends. This CDR3 contains 16 residues. The germline V gene has CDR1 LGHDT and CDR2 YNNKEL (reference sequence).

In its sample, this clonotype was seen a few times. The chain uses TRBV15 and TRBJ1-5; D remains unclear. V gave up 5 bases and J gave up 6 bases, with 11 bases separating them. Germline V gene lookup returns CDR1 LNHNV and CDR2 YYDKDF (reference sequence). The CDR3 totals 13 residues. The CDR3 loop is CATSAEVVQPQHF. CDR3 nucleotide sequence: TGTGCCACCAGCGCTGAGGTTGTTCAGCCCCAGCATTTT.

This chain links TRBV5-6 with TRBJ1-2, with D perhaps matching TRBD1 (5 bases). From germline, CDR1 is SGHDT and CDR2 YYEEEE. This CDR3 region has 16 residues. V dropped 0 bases and J dropped 5 bases, with 17 bases sitting between them. The CDR3 region has the DNA TGTGCCAGCAGCTTGGAGACAGCGGGACTTCGGTATGGCTACACCTTC. Translation: CASSLETAGLRYGYTF.

The sample holds a few counts of this clonotype. The V gene is TRBV12-3 or TRBV12-4, the J gene TRBJ2-1; D possibly corresponds to TRBD1 (5 bases). The CDR3 is made up of 14 amino acids. V shed 2 bases and J shed 6 bases, with 11 bases lying between them. The CDR3 DNA reads TGTGCCAGCAGTTTAATGGCAGGGATCAATGAGCAGTTCTTC. Translating gives CASSLMAGINEQFF.

This clonotype appeared a few times. This chain uses TRBV4-1 with TRBJ2-1; the match to TRBD2 covers 9 bases. V lost 0 bases to trimming and J lost 2 bases; unmatched junction nucleotides: 2. Germline V CDR1 and CDR2: MGHRA, YSYEKL. This CDR3 contains 16 residues. CDR3 bases: TGCGCCAGCAGCCAAGAGGGCGGGGGGGCCTACAATGAGCAGTTCTTC. Amino acid sequence: CASSQEGGGAYNEQFF.

The rearrangement links TRBV14 to TRBJ1-1, with 7 bases matching TRBD1. This CDR3 has 13 amino acids. Germline CDR1 is SGHDN and CDR2 is FVKESK. After removal of 6 bases from V and 4 bases from J, the junction contained 5 bases not matched to a gene. Here the CDR3 reads CASRTGVGTEAFF. CDR3 DNA: TGTGCCAGCAGAACAGGGGTGGGCACTGAAGCTTTCTTT.

This clonotype showed up many times. The chain couples TRBV6-1 to TRBJ2-1; 9 positions agree with TRBD2. CDR3 size: 14 residues. The V gene's germline CDR1 is MNHNS and CDR2 SASEGT. V lost 5 bases to trimming and J lost 8 bases; unmatched junction nucleotides: 7. This chain's CDR3 is CASSLSGSWYEQFF. CDR3 bases: TGTGCCAGCAGTCTTAGCGGGAGTTGGTATGAGCAGTTCTTC.

This chain uses TRBV20-1 with TRBJ2-4; possibly TRBD2 for D (6 bases). V was pared by 2 bases and J by 8 bases, with 13 bases between. CDR1 and CDR2 from the germline V gene are DFQATT and SNEGSKA (reference sequence). The CDR3 sequence is 13 residues long. CDR3 region: CSARWLPGDIQYF. The CDR3 bases are TGCAGTGCTAGATGGCTCCCGGGGGACATTCAGTACTTC.

This clonotype has just a few counts. This chain links TRBV29-1 with TRBJ1-1; D unclear. Looked up from germline, CDR1 is SQVTM and CDR2 is ANQGSEA. Trimming pared 7 bases from V and 0 bases from J, leaving 12 bases between. The CDR3 covers 13 residues. The CDR3 DNA follows: TGCAGCGGTTCGACAAACGTGAACACTGAAGCTTTCTTT. Its translation: CSGSTNVNTEAFF.

This clonotype was seen more than once but under ten times. V and J are TRBV7-6 and TRBJ1-1; D remains ambiguous. Germline loops: CDR1 SGHVS, CDR2 FNYEAQ. The CDR3 is 13 amino acids. Deletions cut 3 bases from V and 6 bases from J, with 11 bases between. CDR3 loop: CASSLTAEAEAFF. The CDR3 DNA is TGTGCCAGCAGCTTGACGGCAGAGGCTGAAGCTTTCTTT.